The 9 T cell receptor beta chains listed next were all sequenced from one sample in a study of beta chain features in type 1 diabetes. Whole-study findings and limits: In all four CD4+ subsets, TCRB CDR3 length was significantly, moderately reduced in type 1 diabetes.

Antigens for these TCRs are unknown. Every isolated RNA sample was fully reverse transcribed, so sequencing captured expressed TCRB transcripts. Repertoires were generated with immunoSEQ multiplex PCR, while TCRdb's copy carries only in-frame clones and drops some. The data show about 300,000 clones, about 14% seen once. Sequenced input: naive CD4+ T cells from blood. These receptors came from a woman between 18 and 29 years old with type 1 diabetes.

There are a few counts of this clone. This chain joins TRBV29-1 and TRBJ2-3, with TRBD1 identical over 9 bases. V shed 6 bases and J 9 bases; nucleotides not matched to a gene: 13. The CDR3 has 14 residues. Germline V gene sequence: CDR1 SQVTM, CDR2 ANQGSEA. The CDR3 DNA is TGCAGCGTCCTGACAGGGGGGATTTACGGGACGCAGTATTTT. Protein: CSVLTGGIYGTQYF.

The V gene is TRBV30, the J gene TRBJ1-4; TRBD1 might be the D (5 bases). The V end lost 3 bases, the J end lost 2 bases, and 13 bases lay between the germline ends. CDR3 length: 15 amino acids. CDR1 GTSNPN and CDR2 SVGIG come from the germline V gene (reference sequence). The CDR3 DNA reads TGTGCCTGGAGCTCAGGGTTAGTCACTAATGAAAAACTGTTTTTT. It codes for CAWSSGLVTNEKLFF.

The V gene is TRBV7-6, the J gene TRBJ2-7, with 8 bases identical to TRBD1. V dropped 2 bases and J dropped 3; count of bases not matched to a gene: 3. Germline loops: CDR1 SGHVS, CDR2 FNYEAQ. This CDR3 has 14 residues. DNA for the CDR3: TGTGCCAGCAGCTTAAGACAGGGGAGCTACGAGCAGTACTTC. Protein: CASSLRQGSYEQYF.

The V call is TRBV4-3, the J call TRBJ2-4, with 11 bases fitting TRBD2. Unmatched junction bases numbered 10, after V lost 3 bases and J lost 0 bases. CDR1 and CDR2 from the germline V gene are LGHNA and YSLEER. This CDR3 is 19 amino acids long. The CDR3 protein is CASSQKTSGIPLAKNIQYF. The CDR3 DNA is TGCGCCAGCAGCCAGAAGACTAGCGGGATCCCCTTAGCCAAAAACATTCAGTACTTC.

The chain is built from TRBV28 and TRBJ1-5; the D gene is possibly TRBD1 (6 bases). Germline V gene lookup returns CDR1 MDHEN and CDR2 SYDVKM. CDR3 length equals 14 residues. V was clipped by 4 bases and J by 7 bases, with 14 bases between them. In nucleotides, the CDR3 is TGTGCCAGCAGTTCCCCTACAGGGAACCAGCCCCAGCATTTT. It specifies CASSSPTGNQPQHF.

V and J are TRBV4-1 and TRBJ2-5, with D maybe TRBD2 (6 bases). The CDR3 has 15 residues. The V and J ends lost 1 base and 0 bases respectively, with 9 bases between them. The germline V gene has CDR1 MGHRA and CDR2 YSYEKL. The CDR3: CASSQGWGDQETQYF. CDR3 sequence (DNA): TGCGCCAGCAGCCAAGGCTGGGGGGACCAAGAGACCCAGTACTTC.

This chain connects TRBV7-9 to TRBJ1-1, with no clear D. The V gene's germline CDR1 is SEHNR and CDR2 FQNEAQ (reference sequence). V shed 3 bases and J shed 3 bases, with 11 bases lying between them. This CDR3 spans 14 amino acids. CDR3 sequence (DNA): TGTGCCAGCAGCTTCAGTACTAGGGACACTGAAGCTTTCTTT. Translated: CASSFSTRDTEAFF.

This clone was counted a few times. The chain employs TRBV19 and TRBJ2-1; TRBD2 is a possible D gene (6 bases). The CDR3 extends over 14 amino acids. V was trimmed by 6 bases and J by 6 bases, leaving 15 bases between them. Germline-derived CDR1 and CDR2 are LNHDA and SQIVND (reference sequence). CDR3 protein: CASRAGPPFNEQFF. CDR3 DNA: TGTGCCAGTAGGGCGGGGCCCCCCTTCAATGAGCAGTTCTTC.

On this clone: This CDR3 is also generated by other DNA sequences in the sample. This rearrangement joins TRBV9 to TRBJ2-1; TRBD2 matches at 8 bases. The CDR3 consists of 15 residues. Germline loops: CDR1 SGDLS, CDR2 YYNGEE. V lost 2 bases and J lost 0; bases outside the gene matches: 1. The CDR3 bases are TGTGCCAGCAGCGTCGGGGGGGGCTCCTACAATGAGCAGTTCTTC. Translation: CASSVGGGSYNEQFF.